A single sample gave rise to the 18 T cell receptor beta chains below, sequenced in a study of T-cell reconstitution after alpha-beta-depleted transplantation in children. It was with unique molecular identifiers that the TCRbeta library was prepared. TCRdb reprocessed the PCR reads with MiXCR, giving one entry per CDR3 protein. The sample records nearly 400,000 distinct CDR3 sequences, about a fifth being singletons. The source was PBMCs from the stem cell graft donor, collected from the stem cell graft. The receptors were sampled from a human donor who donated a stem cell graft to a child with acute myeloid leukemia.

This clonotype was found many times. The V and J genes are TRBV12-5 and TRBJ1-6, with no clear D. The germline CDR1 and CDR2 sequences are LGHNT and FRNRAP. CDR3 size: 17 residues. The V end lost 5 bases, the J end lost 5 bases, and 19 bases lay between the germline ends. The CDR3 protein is CASGLNPDKFDNSPLHF. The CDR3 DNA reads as TGTGCTAGTGGTCTGAACCCAGACAAATTCGATAATTCACCCCTCCACTTT.

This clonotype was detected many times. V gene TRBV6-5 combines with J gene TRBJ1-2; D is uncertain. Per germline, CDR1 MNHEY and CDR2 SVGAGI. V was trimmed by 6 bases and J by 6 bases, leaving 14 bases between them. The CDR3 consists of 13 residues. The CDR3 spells CASRRSNRDGYTF. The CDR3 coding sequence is TGTGCCAGCAGACGATCGAACCGGGATGGCTACACCTTC.

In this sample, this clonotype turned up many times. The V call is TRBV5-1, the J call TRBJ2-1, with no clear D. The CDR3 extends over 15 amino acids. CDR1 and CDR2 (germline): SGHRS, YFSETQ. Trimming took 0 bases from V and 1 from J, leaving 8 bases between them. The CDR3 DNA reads TGCGCCAGCAGCTTGGGTGGGAAATCCTACAATGAGCAGTTCTTC. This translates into CASSLGGKSYNEQFF.

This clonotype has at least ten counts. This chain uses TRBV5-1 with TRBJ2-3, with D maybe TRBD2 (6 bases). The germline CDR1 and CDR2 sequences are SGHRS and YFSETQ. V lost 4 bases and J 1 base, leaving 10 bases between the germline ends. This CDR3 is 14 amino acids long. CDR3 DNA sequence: TGCGCCAGCAGCGAAGGGACTCGCACAGATACGCAGTATTTT. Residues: CASSEGTRTDTQYF.

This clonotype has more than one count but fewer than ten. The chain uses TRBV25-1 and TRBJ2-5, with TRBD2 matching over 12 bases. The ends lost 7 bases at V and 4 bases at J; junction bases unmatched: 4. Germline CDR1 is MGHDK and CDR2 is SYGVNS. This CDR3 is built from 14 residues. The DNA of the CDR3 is TGTGCCAGCAAACCGGGACTAGCGGGAGAGACCCAGTACTTC. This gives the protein CASKPGLAGETQYF.

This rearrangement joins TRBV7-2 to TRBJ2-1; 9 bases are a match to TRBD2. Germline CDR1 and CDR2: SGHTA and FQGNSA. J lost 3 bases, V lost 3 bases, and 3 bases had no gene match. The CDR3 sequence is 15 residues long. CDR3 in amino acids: CASSLREGHYNEQFF. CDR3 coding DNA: TGTGCCAGCAGCTTGCGGGAGGGCCACTACAATGAGCAGTTCTTC.

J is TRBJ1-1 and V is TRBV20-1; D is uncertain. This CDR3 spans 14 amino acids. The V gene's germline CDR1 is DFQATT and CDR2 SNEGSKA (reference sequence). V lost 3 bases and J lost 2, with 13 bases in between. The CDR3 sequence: CSASPRFINTEAFF. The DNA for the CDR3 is TGCAGTGCTAGCCCCCGCTTTATCAACACTGAAGCTTTCTTT.

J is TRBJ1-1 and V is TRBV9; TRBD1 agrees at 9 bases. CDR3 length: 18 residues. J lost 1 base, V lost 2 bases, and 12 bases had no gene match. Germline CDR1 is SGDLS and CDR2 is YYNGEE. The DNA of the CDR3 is TGTGCCAGCAGCGTGTCCCGGGACAGGGTGTCCGCGAACACTGAAGCTTTCTTT. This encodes CASSVSRDRVSANTEAFF.

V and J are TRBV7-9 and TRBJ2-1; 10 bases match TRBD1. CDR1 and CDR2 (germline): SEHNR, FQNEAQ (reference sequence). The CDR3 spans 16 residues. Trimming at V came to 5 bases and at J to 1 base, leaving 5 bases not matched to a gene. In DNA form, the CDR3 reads TGTGCCAGCAGCCCCGGACAGGGGGTGTCCTACAATGAGCAGTTCTTC. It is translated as CASSPGQGVSYNEQFF.

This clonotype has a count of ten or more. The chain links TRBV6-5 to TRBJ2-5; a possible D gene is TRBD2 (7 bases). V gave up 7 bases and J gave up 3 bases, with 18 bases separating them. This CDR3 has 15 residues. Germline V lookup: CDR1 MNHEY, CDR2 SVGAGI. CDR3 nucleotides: TGTGCCAGCACAAATTGGGAGGGGGTGGAAGAGACCCAGTACTTC. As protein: CASTNWEGVEETQYF.

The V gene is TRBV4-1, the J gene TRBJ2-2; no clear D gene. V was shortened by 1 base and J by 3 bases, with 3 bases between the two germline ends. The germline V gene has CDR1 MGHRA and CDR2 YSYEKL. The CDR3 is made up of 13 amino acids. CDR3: CASSQVHTGELFF. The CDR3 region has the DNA TGCGCCAGCAGCCAAGTTCACACCGGGGAGCTGTTTTTT.

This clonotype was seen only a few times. The chain's CDR3 is CASSPEEGSIQYF. For the CDR3, the DNA is TGCGCCAGCAGCCCTGAAGAGGGTAGCATTCAGTACTTC. The J gene is TRBJ2-4, the V gene TRBV5-1; a weak D match, TRBD2 (5 bases). The CDR3 sequence is 13 residues long. Germline V gene sequence: CDR1 SGHRS, CDR2 YFSETQ. V lost 4 bases and J lost 9, with 14 bases in between. The full variable domain, in which reference TRBV5-1 and TRBJ2-4 provide the parts outside the CDR3, is KAGVTQTPRYLIKTRGQQVTLSCSPISGHRSVSWYQQTPGQGLQFLFEYFSETQRNKGNFPGRFSGRQFSNSRSEMNVSTLELGDSALYLCASSPEEGSIQYFGAGTRLSVL.

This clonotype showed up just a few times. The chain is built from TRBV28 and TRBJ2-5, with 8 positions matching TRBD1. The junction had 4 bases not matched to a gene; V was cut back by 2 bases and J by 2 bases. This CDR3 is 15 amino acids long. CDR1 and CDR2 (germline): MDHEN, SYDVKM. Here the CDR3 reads CASSLRGQAQETQYF. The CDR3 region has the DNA TGTGCCAGCAGTTTAAGGGGACAGGCACAAGAGACCCAGTACTTC.

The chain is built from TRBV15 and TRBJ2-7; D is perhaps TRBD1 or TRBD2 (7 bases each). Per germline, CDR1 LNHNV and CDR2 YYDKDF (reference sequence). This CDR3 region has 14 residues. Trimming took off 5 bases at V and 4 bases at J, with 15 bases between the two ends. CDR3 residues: CATSWPGGGYEQYF. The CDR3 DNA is TGTGCCACCAGCTGGCCAGGGGGGGGTTACGAGCAGTACTTC.

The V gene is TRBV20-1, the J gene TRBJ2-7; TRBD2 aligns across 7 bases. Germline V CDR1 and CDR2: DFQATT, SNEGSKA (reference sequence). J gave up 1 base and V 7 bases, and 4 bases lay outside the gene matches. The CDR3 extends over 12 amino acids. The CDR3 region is CSGLADSYEQYF. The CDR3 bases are TGCAGTGGGCTAGCGGATTCCTACGAGCAGTACTTC.

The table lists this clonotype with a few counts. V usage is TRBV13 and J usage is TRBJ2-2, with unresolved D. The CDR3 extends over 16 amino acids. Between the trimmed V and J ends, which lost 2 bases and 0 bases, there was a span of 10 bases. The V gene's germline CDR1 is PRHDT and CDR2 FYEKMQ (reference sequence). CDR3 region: CASSLRRAANTGELFF. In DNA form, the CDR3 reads TGTGCCAGCAGCTTACGACGGGCAGCGAACACCGGGGAGCTGTTTTTT.

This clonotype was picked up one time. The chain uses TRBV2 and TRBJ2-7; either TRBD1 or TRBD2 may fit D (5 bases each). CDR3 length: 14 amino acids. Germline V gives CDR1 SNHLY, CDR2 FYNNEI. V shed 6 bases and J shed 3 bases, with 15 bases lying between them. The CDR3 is CASRGVRTDYEQYF. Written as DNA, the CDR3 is TGTGCCAGCAGGGGGGTCCGGACCGACTACGAGCAGTACTTC.

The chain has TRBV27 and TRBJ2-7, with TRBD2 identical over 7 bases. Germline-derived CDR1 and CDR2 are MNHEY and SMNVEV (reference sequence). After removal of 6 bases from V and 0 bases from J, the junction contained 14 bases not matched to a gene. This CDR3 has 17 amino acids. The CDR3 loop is CASSPLTGPSGSYEQYF. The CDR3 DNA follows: TGTGCCAGCAGCCCCCTCACCGGGCCTAGCGGCTCCTACGAGCAGTACTTC.